This entry describes one T cell receptor (beta chain). The length of the CDR3 is 16 residues. Germline trimming cut 4 bases from V and 4 bases from J; bases unmatched to any gene: 11. Germline assignment: CDR1 LNHDA and CDR2 SQIVND (reference sequence). The data were obtained in a study of blood T cell repertoires in COVID-19. For the study at large: COVID-19 samples from acute and convalescent phases originated in the United States, Italy and Spain. PBMCs, B-cell-depleted T cells, or T cells were the source of the cDNA or gDNA that made up the material.

Only in-frame clones appear in the TCRdb table, and some are missing; sequencing was by immunoSEQ multiplex PCR. The table shows 160,000 or so clones, with approximately 86% occurring only once. The sequenced sample consisted of peripheral blood. This TCR was recovered from a woman in her 50s with acute or convalescent COVID-19. J is TRBJ1-2 and V is TRBV19, with 8 bases aligning to TRBD1. The CDR3: CASSTGTGNDLYGYTF. The CDR3 DNA is TGTGCCAGTAGTACCGGGACAGGAAACGACCTCTATGGCTACACCTTC.